The source of this T cell receptor beta chain is a study of blood T cell repertoires in COVID-19. Whole-study context: The United States, Italy and Spain supplied acute and convalescent COVID-19 samples.

In the study's own analysis: Reference gene primer amplification gave estimated nucleated cell counts. Produced via immunoSEQ multiplex PCR; TCRdb's table is partial and in-frame only. D and trimming come from the DNA, and the V and J calls and clone size come from that table. This sample has 55,000 to 65,000 clones; about nine tenths occur once, and the top ten carry 8.6%. Per the germline V gene, CDR1 is ENHRY and CDR2 is SYGVKD. This CDR3 has 15 residues. With V trimmed by 6 bases and J by 0 bases, 6 bases remained unmatched. This chain connects TRBV10-3 to TRBJ2-7, with 9 bases matching TRBD2. This sequence was found in a human donor in a cohort sampled during active COVID-19. Sequencing input: peripheral blood. The CDR3 nucleotides read TGTGCCATCAGAGCGGGGGGTTCGATCTCCTACGAGCAGTACTTC. It yields the protein CAIRAGGSISYEQYF.